Below, 18 T cell receptor beta chains from the same sample are listed, as sequenced in a study of T cell responses to AZD1222 COVID-19 vaccine (dated by TCRdb to the early 2020s). The library was prepared using the immunoSEQ multiplex PCR assay. Imported from immuneACCESS, the table was reduced by TCRdb to in-frame sequences with V and J called. These copies leave out some clones; in studies compared against another copy, an unresolved V gene accounts for under half, and the cause of the remainder is not known. The sample contains around 100,000 clones, around nine tenths of them found a single time. Of the sample, around 21% is held by the ten largest clones. The meaning of the sample's time point label: baseline before first vaccination. Sample: peripheral blood, taken on day 0 of AZD1222 vaccination. These receptors were obtained from an adult in good health.

This chain links TRBV19 with TRBJ1-5; 8 nucleotides align to TRBD1. The germline V gene has CDR1 LNHDA and CDR2 SQIVND (reference sequence). The CDR3 consists of 14 residues. With 5 bases clipped from V and 5 bases from J, the junction kept 5 bases outside the gene matches. In nucleotides, the CDR3 is TGTGCCAGTAGTCAGACAGGGGCGGATCAGCCCCAGCATTTT. This translates into CASSQTGADQPQHF. The variable domain in full, completed from reference TRBV19 and TRBJ1-5, reads DGGITQSPKYLFRKEGQNVTLSCEQNLNHDAMYWYRQDPGQGLRLIYYSQIVNDFQKGDIAEGYSVSREKKESFPLTVTSAQKNPTAFYLCASSQTGADQPQHFGDGTRLSIL.

This clone was found once. Other DNA sequences within the sample encode an identical CDR3. V usage is TRBV12-3 or TRBV12-4 and J usage is TRBJ1-6, with a weak D call TRBD1 (6 bases). V was pared by 3 bases and J by 13 bases, with 7 bases between. The CDR3 totals 11 residues. The CDR3: CASSLGGPLHF. The CDR3 DNA sequence: TGTGCCAGCAGTTTGGGGGGCCCCCTCCACTTT.

The chain couples TRBV6-5 to TRBJ2-3; D may correspond to TRBD1 or TRBD2 (6 bases each). The CDR3 sequence is 14 residues long. V lost 4 bases and J lost 4, with 12 bases in between. Germline-derived CDR1 and CDR2 are MNHEY and SVGAGI. The CDR3 protein is CASSSLGGPDTQYF. In DNA, the CDR3 is TGTGCCAGCAGTTCCCTGGGGGGCCCAGATACGCAGTATTTT.

The chain recombines TRBV7-9 with TRBJ2-7; the match to TRBD1 covers 9 bases. Germline V lookup: CDR1 SEHNR, CDR2 FQNEAQ (reference sequence). The V and J ends lost 2 bases and 3 bases, in that order; junction bases with no gene match: 5. The CDR3 runs to 15 residues. CDR3: CASSLRGQGGYEQYF. The CDR3 region has the DNA TGTGCCAGCAGCTTAAGGGGACAGGGTGGCTACGAGCAGTACTTC.

V gene TRBV7-2 combines with J gene TRBJ1-2; D is possibly TRBD1 (6 bases). The CDR3 length is 11 residues. Trimming stripped 9 bases from V and 5 bases from J, with 10 bases between. Germline V gene lookup returns CDR1 SGHTA and CDR2 FQGNSA. The CDR3 sequence is CASGQTYGYTF. As DNA, the CDR3 is TGTGCCAGTGGACAGACTTATGGCTACACCTTC.

CDR3 residues: CASRYKGPHGYTF. The DNA for the CDR3 is TGTGCCAGCCGATATAAGGGTCCGCATGGCTACACCTTC. The V and J genes are TRBV7-3 and TRBJ1-2; D is undetermined. The CDR3 runs 13 residues. From germline, CDR1 is SGHTA and CDR2 FQGTGA. Trimming stripped 8 bases from V and 6 bases from J, with 16 bases between.

This chain joins TRBV7-6 and TRBJ2-2; D remains unclear. V was trimmed by 2 bases and J by 0 bases, leaving 13 bases between them. The CDR3 is 17 amino acids. The germline gives CDR1 SGHVS, CDR2 FNYEAQ. CDR3 sequence (DNA): TGTGCCAGCAGCTTAAGAACGTCTGCTACGAACACCGGGGAGCTGTTTTTT. Encoded protein: CASSLRTSATNTGELFF.

The J gene is TRBJ2-7, the V gene TRBV5-4, with 11 nucleotides matching TRBD2. The CDR3 is 16 residues long. V lost 4 bases, J lost 3 bases, and 9 bases stayed unmatched. Germline CDR1 SGHNT, CDR2 YYREEE (reference sequence). CDR3 loop: CASSPAGTSGFYEQYF. DNA of the CDR3: TGTGCCAGCAGCCCGGCCGGGACTAGCGGATTCTACGAGCAGTACTTC.

The genes are TRBV3-1 (or the pseudogene TRBV3-2) and TRBJ1-3; D gene uncertain. V was cut by 3 bases and J by 0 bases, with 0 bases left in between. CDR1 is LGHDT and CDR2 is YNNKEL in the germline V gene (reference sequence). The CDR3 runs to 12 residues. The CDR3 here is CASSHSGNTIYF. The CDR3 DNA reads as TGTGCCAGCAGCCACTCTGGAAACACCATATATTTT.

The chain joins TRBV5-6 to TRBJ1-5; a weak D match, TRBD1 (5 bases). This CDR3 has 14 residues. Trimming took 3 bases from V and 9 from J, leaving 16 bases between them. Germline assignment: CDR1 SGHDT and CDR2 YYEEEE. CDR3 loop: CASSYRTAQGPQHF. In DNA, the CDR3 is TGTGCCAGCAGCTACAGGACTGCCCAGGGGCCCCAGCATTTT.

The V gene is TRBV4-1, the J gene TRBJ2-1; the D gene is possibly TRBD2 (7 bases). Germline CDR1 MGHRA, CDR2 YSYEKL. The CDR3 has 17 amino acids. V lost 0 bases, J lost 4 bases, and 16 bases lay in between. CDR3 sequence: CASSQERGLADYNEQFF. In nucleotides, the CDR3 is TGCGCCAGCAGCCAAGAACGGGGGCTAGCGGATTACAATGAGCAGTTCTTC.

V usage is TRBV6-5 and J usage is TRBJ2-7, with D maybe TRBD1 (6 bases). Germline-derived CDR1 and CDR2 are MNHEY and SVGAGI. Trimming shortened V by 8 bases and J by 1 base, and 18 bases separated the two germline ends. CDR3 size: 15 residues. CDR3 sequence (DNA): TGTGCCAGCTCCCGCTCCGGGACATCTTCCTACGAGCAGTACTTC. Its translation: CASSRSGTSSYEQYF.

A few counts support this clone. The rearrangement uses TRBV4-3 and TRBJ2-7; 8 positions agree with TRBD1. V shed 7 bases, J shed 6 bases, and the junction held 11 bases outside the gene matches. The CDR3 sequence is 14 residues long. Germline CDR1 LGHNA, CDR2 YSLEER. CDR3 DNA: TGCGCCAGCACCATGGACAGGGATCTTGGCGAGCAGTACTTC. This codes for CASTMDRDLGEQYF.

This clone occurred a few times. The V and J genes are TRBV9 and TRBJ1-2; D gene unclear. Germline V lookup: CDR1 SGDLS, CDR2 YYNGEE. The CDR3 is 15 amino acids. V gave up 0 bases and J gave up 8 bases, with 17 bases separating them. This CDR3 reads CASSVGPAKAGGYTF. The CDR3 DNA reads TGTGCCAGCAGCGTAGGCCCAGCAAAAGCTGGCGGCTACACCTTC.

V gene TRBV7-9 combines with J gene TRBJ2-7; 10 bases match TRBD1. The trim removed 1 base at V and 6 bases at J, leaving 6 bases unmatched. The CDR3 sequence is 15 residues long. Germline-derived CDR1 and CDR2 are SEHNR and FQNEAQ (reference sequence). CDR3 sequence reads: CASSLEWDRGGEQYF. The DNA of the CDR3 is TGTGCCAGCAGCTTAGAATGGGACAGGGGAGGCGAGCAGTACTTC.

This chain connects TRBV5-1 to TRBJ1-2; 12 nucleotides agree with TRBD1. The CDR3 has 16 amino acids. J lost 7 bases, V lost 6 bases, and 13 bases had no gene match. Germline V lookup: CDR1 SGHRS, CDR2 YFSETQ. The CDR3 nucleotides read TGCGCCAGCACTCCCACCGGGACAGGGGGCGGTCCTGGCTACACCTTC. Translated, it gives CASTPTGTGGGPGYTF.

The rearrangement links TRBV11-3 to TRBJ2-7, with D maybe TRBD1 (5 bases). With 5 bases removed from V and 2 bases from J, the gap between germline ends came to 13 bases. The CDR3 has 14 amino acids. From germline, CDR1 is SGHNT and CDR2 YENEEA. The CDR3 spells CASSRGRGTYEQYF. As DNA, the CDR3 is TGTGCCAGCAGCCGTGGTAGGGGAACCTACGAGCAGTACTTC.

The chain has TRBV2 and TRBJ1-2, with unresolved D. V gave up 6 bases and J gave up 6 bases, with 11 bases separating them. CDR3 length equals 12 residues. CDR1 is SNHLY and CDR2 is FYNNEI in the germline V gene. CDR3 nucleotide sequence: TGTGCCAGCAGAGGCGGTGTGGATGGCTACACCTTC. It translates to CASRGGVDGYTF.